Sequencing of this T cell receptor (beta chain) was carried out in a study of T cell repertoires in cytomegalovirus infection. Study-wide context: HLA-C-restricted CMV epitopes, recently identified, and well-studied HLA-B-restricted ones were used by the study. Public TCR beta signatures were indicative of both CMV infection and a matching HLA type.

Each CDR3 protein gets one entry after TCRdb re-called the reads with MiXCR. The sample lists fewer than 850,000 distinct CDR3 sequences, 29% occurring once. General study points: There were HLA-C-restricted CMV-specific TCR beta clonotypes dominating the ex vivo response.

In regard to this clonotype: The target antigen is unknown. Since a much larger clone is just one base distant, this may be a read error.

Looked up from germline, CDR1 is ENHRY and CDR2 is SYGVKD. The CDR3 is 13 residues long. The sequencing here drew on cultured CD8+ T cells from PBMCs, taken from culture after CMV antigen stimulation. This TCR derives from a human donor in good health (CMV status not recorded). Some clones in this sample may be carry-over from other donors' samples. This rearrangement joins TRBV10-3 to TRBJ2-1, with a tentative D call TRBD2 (5 bases). In DNA form, the CDR3 reads TGTGTCATCAGTGAACTAGTCCGGAATGAGCAGTTCTTC. Translating it yields CVISELVRNEQFF.